A single sample is the source of the 28 T cell receptor beta chains below, sequenced in a study of spatial heterogeneity in lung cancer (dated by TCRdb to about 2019). On the study overall, not on this receptor specifically: The number of expanded intratumoral alpha and beta TCRs correlated with the tumor nonsynonymous mutation count.

No antigen has been assigned to these receptors. Taken with the paper, the label for time point translates to: sample taken at primary tumor resection. The library was prepared using 5' RACE. TCRdb lists the instrument as NextSeq 500. TCRdb itself trimmed the public reads at Q25 with fastp, ran MiXCR and retained productive beta chains. For every CDR3 protein sequence, its rows merge into one entry that carries the most common genes and DNA. In all, the sample holds 9,500 to 12,000 distinct CDR3 sequences, and about 8.4% of those were seen once. Of the sample, 22% falls within the top ten clones. This sample comprised lung tumor tissue, obtained at surgery. The receptor source for this set is a female donor with early-stage non-small cell lung cancer.

This clonotype was counted ten times or more. As an off-target read in a library built for alpha chains, this beta chain has a frequency of little significance. The genes are TRBV4-2 and TRBJ2-1, with D possibly TRBD2 on 6 matching bases. The CDR3 length is 15 residues. V was pared by 1 base and J by 6 bases, with 13 bases between. CDR1 and CDR2 from the germline V gene are LGHNA and YNFKEQ. CDR3 region: CASSQGTEGSNEQFF. In DNA form, the CDR3 reads TGTGCCAGCAGCCAAGGGACGGAGGGATCCAATGAGCAGTTCTTC.

Relative to its sample, this clonotype is medium-sized. A library prepared for alpha chains yielded this beta chain as an off-target read; its size is of little meaning. The chain employs TRBV7-7 and TRBJ2-1; possibly TRBD1 for D (6 bases). The germline gives CDR1 SSHAT, CDR2 FNYEAQ (reference sequence). V was pared by 5 bases and J by 7 bases, with 18 bases between. The CDR3 totals 15 residues. DNA for the CDR3: TGTGCCAGCAGCCCCGGACAGTATCCAGAGAATGAGCAGTTCTTC. Protein: CASSPGQYPENEQFF. Full variable domain (remainder filled in from reference TRBV7-7 and TRBJ2-1): GAGVSQSPRYKVTKRGQDVTLRCDPISSHATLYWYQQALGQGPEFLTYFNYEAQPDKSGLPSDRFSAERPEGSISTLTIQRTEQRDSAMYRCASSPGQYPENEQFFGPGTRLTVL.

By share, this clonotype counts as medium-sized. This beta chain is an off-target read within a library intended for alpha chains, so its frequency means little. This chain joins TRBV20-1 and TRBJ1-5; 10 bases are a match to TRBD1. Unmatched junction bases numbered 16, after V lost 5 bases and J lost 6 bases. Germline V gene data show CDR1 as DFQATT and CDR2 as SNEGSKA (reference sequence). CDR3 length: 17 amino acids. CDR3 loop: CSAQALPTGGAGQPQHF. DNA for the CDR3: TGCAGTGCTCAAGCCCTACCGACAGGGGGCGCGGGTCAGCCCCAGCATTTT.

This clonotype was seen at least ten times. Within a library made for alpha chains, this beta chain is off target, and its count is uninformative. V gene TRBV7-9 combines with J gene TRBJ1-2, with D perhaps matching TRBD1 (6 bases). V lost 1 base to trimming and J lost 5 bases, with 14 bases between them. CDR3 length: 15 amino acids. Germline-derived CDR1 and CDR2 are SEHNR and FQNEAQ (reference sequence). The CDR3, as DNA: TGTGCCAGCAGCTTAGTGGGGGGCGTCGCATATGGCTACACCTTC. This gives the protein CASSLVGGVAYGYTF.

This clonotype was observed many times. This beta chain came through as a stray read in a library set up for alpha chains, and its size says little. The V gene is TRBV2, the J gene TRBJ1-5; D not resolved. CDR3 length: 14 amino acids. V was clipped by 4 bases and J by 1 base, with 8 bases between them. Germline V CDR1 and CDR2: SNHLY, FYNNEI. This CDR3 is CASSVGRSNQPQHF. The CDR3 DNA follows: TGTGCCAGCAGTGTTGGTAGGAGCAATCAGCCCCAGCATTTT.

In its sample, this clonotype was seen many times. This beta chain represents an off-target read in a library built for alpha chains; its size is of limited meaning. The chain joins TRBV14 to TRBJ1-6; possibly TRBD1 for D (6 bases). Germline CDR1 SGHDN, CDR2 FVKESK. This CDR3 comprises 13 residues. V was clipped by 9 bases and J by 9 bases, with 15 bases between them. CDR3 protein: CASNLQGGSPLHF. The CDR3 DNA reads as TGTGCCAGTAACTTACAGGGAGGTTCACCCCTCCACTTT.

This clonotype is medium-sized in the sample. The library was designed around alpha chains, so this beta chain is a stray read whose abundance carries little weight. The V call is TRBV7-2, the J call TRBJ1-1, with 7 bases lining up with TRBD1. The CDR3 covers 14 residues. The germline gives CDR1 SGHTA, CDR2 FQGNSA. V shed 5 bases and J 11 bases; nucleotides not matched to a gene: 14. The CDR3 here is CASSTDRPLLDAFF. The CDR3 bases are TGTGCCAGCAGCACGGACAGGCCCCTACTGGATGCTTTCTTT.

This clonotype was counted many times. This beta chain appears as a stray read in a library generated for alpha chains; its size is not informative. The J gene is TRBJ2-7, the V gene TRBV27; 8 bases fit TRBD2. V dropped 2 bases and J dropped 0; count of bases not matched to a gene: 6. This CDR3 has 16 residues. Germline CDR1 is MNHEY and CDR2 is SMNVEV (reference sequence). The CDR3 DNA follows: TGTGCCAGCAGTTTAGGAGGGACTAGGCTCTCCTACGAGCAGTACTTC. Protein: CASSLGGTRLSYEQYF.

On this clonotype itself: In a library made to pick up alpha chains, this beta chain is a stray read with a size that means little. The chain uses TRBV18 and TRBJ2-3; 10 bases are a match to TRBD1. This CDR3 spans 15 amino acids. J lost 2 bases, V lost 3 bases, and 2 bases had no gene match. Germline V gene data show CDR1 as KGHSH and CDR2 as LQKENI. The CDR3 DNA reads TGTGCCAGCTCACCGGACAGGGGGATCACAGATACGCAGTATTTT. It translates to CASSPDRGITDTQYF.

In this sample, this clonotype turned up many times. For a library built for alpha chains, this beta chain is a stray read; little rests on its size. V usage is TRBV5-5 and J usage is TRBJ1-5; TRBD1 matches at 11 bases. The CDR3 length is 18 residues. J was trimmed by 0 bases and V by 3 bases; bases with no gene match: 8. Looked up from germline, CDR1 is SGHKS and CDR2 is YYEKEE (reference sequence). Here the CDR3 DNA reads TGTGCCAGCAGCTCTTCCGGGACAGGGGGTGTTAGCAATCAGCCCCAGCATTTT. Translating it yields CASSSSGTGGVSNQPQHF.

This clonotype was seen many times. A library prepared for alpha chains yielded this beta chain as an off-target read; its size is of little meaning. V is TRBV11-2 and J is TRBJ1-2; D gene uncertain. The CDR3 is 12 residues long. Trimming cost V 1 base and J 5 bases, with 5 bases left between them. Germline-derived CDR1 and CDR2 are SGHAT and FQNNGV. This CDR3 is CASSLADYGYTF. CDR3 nucleotides: TGTGCCAGCAGCTTAGCGGATTATGGCTACACCTTC.

By sample fraction, this clonotype is medium-sized (0.01 to 0.1%). Little can be read into the size of this beta chain, an off-target read in a library designed for alpha chains. The V call is TRBV12-3 or TRBV12-4, the J call TRBJ1-1; tentative D call: TRBD1 (6 bases). V lost 4 bases and J lost 4, with 10 bases in between. CDR3 length: 13 residues. This CDR3 is CASSYREFTEAFF. CDR3 coding DNA: TGTGCCAGCAGTTACAGGGAGTTCACTGAAGCTTTCTTT.

By its share, this clonotype is medium-sized. This beta chain slipped into a library made for alpha chains as a stray read, so its size is not meaningful. The chain has TRBV18 and TRBJ1-2, with D perhaps TRBD1 (6 bases). The CDR3 sequence is 13 residues long. Trimming shortened V by 3 bases and J by 2 bases, and 7 bases separated the two germline ends. In germline, CDR1 is KGHSH, CDR2 LQKENI. The CDR3 DNA reads TGTGCCAGCTCACCGACAGGAAACTATGGCTACACCTTC. This codes for CASSPTGNYGYTF.

This clonotype was detected ten times or more. This beta chain slipped into a library made for alpha chains as a stray read, so its size is not meaningful. The rearrangement links TRBV6-4 to TRBJ1-3, with D tentatively TRBD1 (5 bases). The CDR3 has 15 amino acids. CDR1 MRHNA and CDR2 SNTAGT come from the germline V gene. Trimming cost V 6 bases and J 4 bases, with 16 bases left between them. CDR3 region: CASRRAAGAGNTIYF. The CDR3 nucleotides read TGTGCCAGCAGGCGGGCCGCCGGGGCGGGAAACACCATATATTTT.

Comment on this clonotype: This beta chain was picked up by a library intended for alpha chains and is off target, so its count carries little meaning. The rearrangement joins TRBV11-1 to TRBJ2-5, with TRBD2 matching over 9 bases. CDR1 and CDR2 from the germline V gene are SGHAT and FQDESV (reference sequence). The V gene end was trimmed by 1 base and the J gene end by 3 bases; junction bases not matched to a gene: 6. The CDR3 is made up of 16 amino acids. CDR3 protein: CASSLGGRLAEETQYF. In DNA, the CDR3 is TGTGCCAGCAGCTTAGGTGGAAGACTAGCGGAAGAGACCCAGTACTTC.

By share, this clonotype ranks as medium-sized (0.01 to 0.1%). Being off target in a library aimed at alpha chains, this beta chain has a size of little meaning. The chain is built from TRBV18 and TRBJ1-6, with D perhaps TRBD1 (6 bases). The CDR3 runs 15 residues. Germline-derived CDR1 and CDR2 are KGHSH and LQKENI. V was shortened by 6 bases and J by 6 bases, with 15 bases between the two germline ends. The CDR3 reads CASSLSGAINSPLHF. The CDR3 DNA is TGTGCCAGCTCGCTATCAGGGGCGATTAATTCACCCCTCCACTTT. Based on the CDR3 plus reference TRBV18 and TRBJ1-6, the full variable domain is NAGVMQNPRHLVRRRGQEARLRCSPMKGHSHVYWYRQLPEEGLKFMVYLQKENIIDESGMPKERFSAEFPKEGPSILRIQQVVRGDSAAYFCASSLSGAINSPLHFGNGTRLTVT.

With regard to this clonotype: This likely comes from a read error, as the CDR3 has no conserved phenylalanine or tryptophan at its end. This beta chain represents an off-target read in a library built for alpha chains; its size is of limited meaning. This chain connects TRBV6-6 to TRBJ1-5; a possible D gene is TRBD1 (6 bases). Trimming left V 2 bases short and J 1 base short, with 9 bases between. The V gene's germline CDR1 is MNHNY and CDR2 SVGAGI (reference sequence). CDR3 length: 15 residues. This CDR3 is CASSYGGASNQPQHS. In DNA, the CDR3 is TGTGCCAGCAGTTACGGGGGCGCGAGCAATCAGCCCCAGCATTCT.

On this clonotype: This beta chain is a stray read from a library made for alpha chains; its abundance is not meaningful. J is TRBJ2-5 and V is TRBV4-2, with D unclear. The germline CDR1 and CDR2 sequences are LGHNA and YNFKEQ. The CDR3 length is 17 residues. V lost 0 bases and J 1 base, leaving 15 bases between the germline ends. The CDR3 nucleotides are TGTGCCAGCAGCCAAGATCAGCGCGAGGTAGCCCAAGAGACCCAGTACTTC. This translates into CASSQDQREVAQETQYF.

This clonotype was observed at least ten times. Within a library made for alpha chains, this beta chain is off target, and its count is uninformative. The CDR3: CASSLGDGLYGYTF. CDR3 DNA sequence: TGTGCCAGCAGCTTAGGGGACGGATTGTATGGCTACACCTTC. The J gene is TRBJ1-2, the V gene TRBV7-8; D is perhaps TRBD1 (5 bases). There are 14 residues in the CDR3. Trimming removed 1 base from V and 5 bases from J, with 11 bases in between. From germline, CDR1 is SGHVS and CDR2 FQNEAQ.

This clonotype was seen at least ten times. Because this beta chain is a stray read in a library intended to capture alpha chains, its abundance should not be given much weight. The CDR3 region has the DNA TGTGCCAGCACCTCCGGTGCAGTTTCCAACACTGAAGCTTTCTTT. Protein: CASTSGAVSNTEAFF. The chain carries TRBV11-2 and TRBJ1-1; no reliable D call. With 7 bases removed from V and 2 bases from J, the gap between germline ends came to 17 bases. Germline-derived CDR1 and CDR2 are SGHAT and FQNNGV. CDR3 length equals 15 residues.

This clonotype was observed many times. The size of this beta chain means little, since it is a stray read in a library made for alpha chains. The chain uses TRBV27 and TRBJ1-3; 7 positions agree with TRBD1. The CDR3 consists of 16 residues. Per germline, CDR1 MNHEY and CDR2 SMNVEV (reference sequence). The junction had 5 bases not matched to a gene; V was cut back by 3 bases and J by 0 bases. In DNA form, the CDR3 reads TGTGCCAGCAGTTTGAGGGGGCAGATCTCTGGAAACACCATATATTTT. The encoded protein is CASSLRGQISGNTIYF.

Ten or more counts support this clonotype. For a library built for alpha chains, this beta chain is a stray read; little rests on its size. The chain couples TRBV6-2 or TRBV6-3 to TRBJ1-5, with D possibly being TRBD1 (5 bases). Germline V lookup: CDR1 MNHEY, CDR2 SVGEGT. V lost 9 bases and J 1 base, leaving 22 bases between the germline ends. The CDR3 is 17 residues long. CDR3 coding DNA: TGTGCCAGTACCGCGGGGCCCTTAAGGCTGAGCAATCAGCCCCAGCATTTT. Translated, it gives CASTAGPLRLSNQPQHF.

This clonotype was picked up many times. Since it is a stray read in a library aimed at alpha chains, this beta chain has a size that is not meaningful. This chain connects TRBV5-1 to TRBJ1-1; tentatively, D is TRBD1 (5 bases). Germline assignment: CDR1 SGHRS and CDR2 YFSETQ. This CDR3 has 14 amino acids. Trimming removed 4 bases at V and 1 base at J, with 11 bases between. CDR3 residues: CASSPGTTNTEAFF. Here the CDR3 DNA reads TGCGCCAGCAGCCCCGGGACTACGAACACTGAAGCTTTCTTT.

This clonotype occurred many times. This beta chain is an unintended read in a library built for alpha chains; its size means little. V gene TRBV3-1 combines with J gene TRBJ1-3; D remains unclear. V was shortened by 3 bases and J by 2 bases, with 8 bases between the two germline ends. The CDR3 totals 14 residues. CDR1 is LGHDT and CDR2 is YNNKEL in the germline V gene (reference sequence). This CDR3 reads CASSQREAGNTIYF. The CDR3 DNA is TGTGCCAGCAGCCAGAGGGAAGCTGGAAACACCATATATTTT.

This clonotype was counted at least ten times. Being off target in a library aimed at alpha chains, this beta chain has a size of little meaning. The rearrangement uses TRBV6-1 and TRBJ1-1; D is perhaps TRBD1 (5 bases). CDR1 is MNHNS, CDR2 SASEGT, per germline. Between the trimmed V and J ends, which lost 4 bases and 10 bases, there was a span of 13 bases. The CDR3 length is 12 residues. DNA of the CDR3: TGTGCCAGCAGTGTCCCAGGGTTGGGAGCTTTCTTT. Its translation: CASSVPGLGAFF.

This clonotype was detected many times. For a library built for alpha chains, this beta chain is a stray read; little rests on its size. The V and J genes are TRBV5-1 and TRBJ2-5, with unresolved D. From germline, CDR1 is SGHRS and CDR2 YFSETQ. This CDR3 contains 13 residues. The ends were cut back, 0 bases at V and 4 bases at J, with 7 bases in the middle. CDR3 in DNA: TGCGCCAGCAGCTTGGGTGAAATAGAGACCCAGTACTTC. Its protein product is CASSLGEIETQYF.

This clonotype was counted at least ten times. In a library made to pick up alpha chains, this beta chain is a stray read with a size that means little. The chain recombines TRBV20-1 with TRBJ1-5; D is possibly TRBD1 (6 bases). Germline V gives CDR1 DFQATT, CDR2 SNEGSKA (reference sequence). The CDR3 is 15 residues long. Trimming pared 3 bases from V and 2 bases from J, leaving 14 bases between. The CDR3 loop reads CSASRTGNGNQPQHF. CDR3 DNA: TGCAGTGCTAGCAGAACAGGGAATGGCAATCAGCCCCAGCATTTT.

This clonotype has ten or more counts. This beta chain slipped into a library made for alpha chains as a stray read, so its size is not meaningful. The chain combines TRBV6-2 or TRBV6-3 with TRBJ1-5, with a tentative D call TRBD1 (5 bases). The V and J ends lost 6 bases and 0 bases respectively, with 12 bases between them. The CDR3 runs 15 residues. In germline, CDR1 is MNHEY, CDR2 SVGEGT. CDR3 nucleotides: TGTGCCAGCAGCGAGGGACGGTCTAGCAATCAGCCCCAGCATTTT. It is translated as CASSEGRSSNQPQHF.